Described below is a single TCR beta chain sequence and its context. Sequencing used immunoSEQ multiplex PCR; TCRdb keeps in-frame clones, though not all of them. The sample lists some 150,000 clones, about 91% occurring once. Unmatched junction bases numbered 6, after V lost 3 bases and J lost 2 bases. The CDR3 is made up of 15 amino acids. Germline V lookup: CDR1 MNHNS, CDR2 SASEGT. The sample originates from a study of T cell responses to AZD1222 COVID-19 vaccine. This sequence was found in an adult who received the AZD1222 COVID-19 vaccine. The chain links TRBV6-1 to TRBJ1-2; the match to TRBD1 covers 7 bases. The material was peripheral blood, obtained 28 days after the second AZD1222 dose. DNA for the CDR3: TGTGCCAGCAGTGATCCTCCGACAGGGAACTATGGCTACACCTTC. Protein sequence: CASSDPPTGNYGYTF.